Presented here are 11 T cell receptor beta chains from one specimen sequenced in a study of blood T cell repertoires in COVID-19. Profiled with immunoSEQ multiplex PCR; TCRdb holds only in-frame clones, not every one. Of 300,000 to 450,000 clones listed, around 87% were seen once; the top ten hold 1.3%. Source material: PBMCs or T cells enriched from blood (not recorded which). Receptors originate from a man aged 30-40 years who had recovered from COVID-19.

This chain joins TRBV7-2 and TRBJ1-1; D is unclear. CDR1 is SGHTA and CDR2 is FQGNSA in the germline V gene. V lost 6 bases to trimming and J lost 8 bases, with 10 bases between them. The CDR3 covers 11 residues. The CDR3 loop reads CASRSRFEAFF. CDR3 nucleotide sequence: TGTGCCAGCAGGTCCAGGTTCGAAGCTTTCTTT. Together with reference TRBV7-2 and TRBJ1-1, the CDR3 gives the full variable domain: GAGVSQSPSNKVTEKGKDVELRCDPISGHTALYWYRQSLGQGLEFLIYFQGNSAPDKSGLPSDRFSAERTGGSVSTLTIQRTQQEDSAVYLCASRSRFEAFFGQGTRLTVV.

This chain connects TRBV7-8 to TRBJ1-5; maybe TRBD1 (6 bases). The germline gives CDR1 SGHVS, CDR2 FQNEAQ. The CDR3 has 14 residues. Deletions cut 0 bases from V and 8 bases from J, with 11 bases between. The CDR3 DNA is TGTGCCAGCAGCTTAGCTCAGGGGCCAAAGCCCCAGCATTTT. Translating gives CASSLAQGPKPQHF. The full variable domain, with the rest looked up from reference TRBV7-8 and TRBJ1-5, is GAGVSQSPRYKVAKRGQDVALRCDPISGHVSLFWYQQALGQGPEFLTYFQNEAQLDKSGLPSDRFFAERPEGSVSTLKIQRTQQEDSAVYLCASSLAQGPKPQHFGDGTRLSIL.

The chain employs TRBV30 and TRBJ1-1; possibly TRBD1 for D (5 bases). Trimming took off 5 bases at V and 4 bases at J, with 14 bases between the two ends. The CDR3 is 13 amino acids. Germline CDR1 and CDR2: GTSNPN and SVGIG (reference sequence). The CDR3 here is CAWHIRAGTEAFF. Here the CDR3 DNA reads TGTGCCTGGCATATCAGGGCAGGCACTGAAGCTTTCTTT.

The CDR3 region has the DNA TGTGCCATCAGGCGGCAGGGGCAAGGCTACACCTTC. Residues: CAIRRQGQGYTF. This rearrangement joins TRBV10-3 to TRBJ1-2, with D tentatively TRBD1 (6 bases). With 6 bases removed from V and 8 bases from J, the gap between germline ends came to 13 bases. This CDR3 region has 12 residues. From germline, CDR1 is ENHRY and CDR2 SYGVKD.

CDR3: CATSRDSGVFYEQYF. CDR3 sequence (DNA): TGTGCCACCAGCAGAGATAGCGGGGTCTTCTACGAGCAGTACTTC. The chain employs TRBV15 and TRBJ2-7; 8 positions match TRBD2. V gave up 0 bases and J gave up 3 bases; unmatched junction bases: 4. The germline CDR1 and CDR2 sequences are LNHNV and YYDKDF (reference sequence). CDR3 length: 15 residues.

This chain links TRBV28 with TRBJ1-5, with D perhaps TRBD1 (6 bases). The germline V and J ends were trimmed by 3 bases and 2 bases, with 17 bases remaining between them. The CDR3 totals 17 residues. Germline lookup yields CDR1 MDHEN and CDR2 SYDVKM. Written as DNA, the CDR3 is TGTGCCAGCAGTTTCTTGGGGGGGCAGGGTGGCAATCAGCCCCAGCATTTT. Residues: CASSFLGGQGGNQPQHF.

The chain employs TRBV20-1 and TRBJ1-2; maybe TRBD1 (5 bases). Germline CDR1 and CDR2: DFQATT and SNEGSKA (reference sequence). CDR3 length equals 14 residues. Trimming took off 3 bases at V and 5 bases at J, with 16 bases between the two ends. The CDR3 region is CSASVGGKKYGYTF. The DNA for the CDR3 is TGCAGTGCTAGTGTCGGGGGAAAAAAGTATGGCTACACCTTC.

This chain connects TRBV6-5 to TRBJ1-5; tentatively, D is TRBD1 (5 bases). Germline V CDR1 and CDR2: MNHEY, SVGAGI. This CDR3 has 14 residues. V was clipped by 7 bases and J by 0 bases, with 10 bases between them. As DNA, the CDR3 is TGTGCCAGCATCCAGGGATATAGCAATCAGCCCCAGCATTTT. This translates into CASIQGYSNQPQHF.

The chain carries TRBV9 and TRBJ2-5, with D possibly being TRBD1 (6 bases). Germline CDR1 reads SGDLS; CDR2 reads YYNGEE. This CDR3 contains 13 residues. The V and J ends lost 3 bases and 3 bases respectively, with 9 bases between them. CDR3 coding DNA: TGTGCCAGCAGCGGAGGACAGAAAGAGACCCAGTACTTC. Amino acids: CASSGGQKETQYF.

This CDR3 reads CASSVRVGNTEAFF. Written as DNA, the CDR3 is TGTGCCAGCAGTGTCAGGGTGGGGAACACTGAAGCTTTCTTT. V is TRBV2 and J is TRBJ1-1; D is possibly TRBD1 (5 bases). V was cut by 4 bases and J by 1 base, with 10 bases left in between. The CDR3 has 14 amino acids. Germline-derived CDR1 and CDR2 are SNHLY and FYNNEI.

The V gene is TRBV9, the J gene TRBJ1-3, with a possible D match to TRBD1 (5 bases). CDR3 size: 17 residues. The germline V gene has CDR1 SGDLS and CDR2 YYNGEE. V lost 3 bases and J lost 4, with 20 bases in between. CDR3 amino acids: CASSALGGLKGGNTIYF. The CDR3 nucleotides read TGTGCCAGCAGCGCCCTGGGGGGTCTTAAGGGAGGAAACACCATATATTTT.